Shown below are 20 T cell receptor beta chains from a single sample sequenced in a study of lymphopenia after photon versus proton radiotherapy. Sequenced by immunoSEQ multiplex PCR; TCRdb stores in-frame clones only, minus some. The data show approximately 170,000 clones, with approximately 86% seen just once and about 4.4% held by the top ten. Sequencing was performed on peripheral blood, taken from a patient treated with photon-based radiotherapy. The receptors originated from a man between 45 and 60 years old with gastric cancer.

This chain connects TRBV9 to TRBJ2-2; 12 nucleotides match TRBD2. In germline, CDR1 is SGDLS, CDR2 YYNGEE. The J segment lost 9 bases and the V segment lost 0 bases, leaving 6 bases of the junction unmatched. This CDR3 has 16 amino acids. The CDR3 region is CASSVGLAGVSRELFF. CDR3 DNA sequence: TGTGCCAGCAGCGTAGGACTAGCGGGAGTTAGTAGGGAGCTGTTTTTT. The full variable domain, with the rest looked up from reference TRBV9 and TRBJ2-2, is DSGVTQTPKHLITATGQRVTLRCSPRSGDLSVYWYQQSLDQGLQFLIQYYNGEERAKGNILERFSAQQFPDLHSELNLSSLELGDSALYFCASSVGLAGVSRELFFGEGSRLTVL.

The CDR3 nucleotides are TGTGCCAGCAGCTTACTCGCGGGGAGGGACACAGATACGCAGTATTTT. It is translated as CASSLLAGRDTDTQYF. V and J are TRBV7-3 and TRBJ2-3, with 7 nucleotides matching TRBD2. The length of the CDR3 is 16 residues. Germline V CDR1 and CDR2: SGHTA, FQGTGA. J lost 2 bases, V lost 2 bases, and 7 bases had no gene match.

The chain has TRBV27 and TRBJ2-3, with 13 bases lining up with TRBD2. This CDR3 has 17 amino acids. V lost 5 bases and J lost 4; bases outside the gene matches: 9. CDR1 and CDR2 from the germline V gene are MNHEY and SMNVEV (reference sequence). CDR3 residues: CASSPITSGRAPDTQYF. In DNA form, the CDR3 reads TGTGCCAGCAGTCCCATCACTAGCGGGAGGGCCCCAGATACGCAGTATTTT.

The CDR3 reads CASSDGGGGTGNTIYF. The CDR3, as DNA: TGTGCCAGCAGCGATGGCGGGGGCGGGACTGGAAACACCATATATTTT. The chain joins TRBV5-6 to TRBJ1-3; tentatively, D is TRBD1 (6 bases). The length of the CDR3 is 16 residues. CDR1 is SGHDT and CDR2 is YYEEEE in the germline V gene. V was shortened by 4 bases and J by 2 bases, with 16 bases between the two germline ends.

The CDR3 loop is CASSGNRGSNTF. DNA for the CDR3: TGTGCCAGCAGTGGGAACAGGGGATCTAACACCTTC. V is TRBV25-1 and J is TRBJ1-2; 7 bases are shared with TRBD1. Germline loops: CDR1 MGHDK, CDR2 SYGVNS. Trimming at V came to 4 bases and at J to 12 bases, leaving 8 bases not matched to a gene. The CDR3 loop spans 12 amino acids.

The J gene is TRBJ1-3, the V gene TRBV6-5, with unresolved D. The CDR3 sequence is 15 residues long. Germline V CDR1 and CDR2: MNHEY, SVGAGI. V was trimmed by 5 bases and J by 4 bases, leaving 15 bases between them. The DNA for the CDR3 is TGTGCCAGCAGTCCTCCCCCGGGAAGGGGAAACACCATATATTTT. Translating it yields CASSPPPGRGNTIYF.

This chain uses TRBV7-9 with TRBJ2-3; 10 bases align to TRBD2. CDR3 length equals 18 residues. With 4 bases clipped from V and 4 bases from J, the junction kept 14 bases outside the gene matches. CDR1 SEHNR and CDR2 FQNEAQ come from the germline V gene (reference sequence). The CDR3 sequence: CASSSQGSLAGAADTQYF. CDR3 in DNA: TGTGCCAGCAGCTCGCAGGGTTCTCTAGCGGGAGCCGCAGATACGCAGTATTTT. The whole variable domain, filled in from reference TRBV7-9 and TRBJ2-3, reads DTGVSQNPRHKITKRGQNVTFRCDPISEHNRLYWYRQTLGQGPEFLTYFQNEAQLEKSRLLSDRFSAERPKGSFSTLEIQRTEQGDSAMYLCASSSQGSLAGAADTQYFGPGTRLTVL.

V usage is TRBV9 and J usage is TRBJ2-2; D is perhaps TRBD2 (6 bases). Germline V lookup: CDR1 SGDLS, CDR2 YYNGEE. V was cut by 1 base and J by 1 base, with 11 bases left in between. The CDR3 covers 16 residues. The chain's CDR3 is CASSVHRGGNTGELFF. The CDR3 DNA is TGTGCCAGCAGCGTACATCGGGGAGGGAACACCGGGGAGCTGTTTTTT.

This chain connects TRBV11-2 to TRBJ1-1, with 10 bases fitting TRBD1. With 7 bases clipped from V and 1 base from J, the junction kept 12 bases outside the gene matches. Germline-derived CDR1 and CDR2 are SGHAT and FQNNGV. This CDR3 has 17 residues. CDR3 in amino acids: CASNSVDRGLRNTEAFF. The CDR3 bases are TGTGCCAGCAACTCTGTCGACAGGGGGCTAAGGAACACTGAAGCTTTCTTT.

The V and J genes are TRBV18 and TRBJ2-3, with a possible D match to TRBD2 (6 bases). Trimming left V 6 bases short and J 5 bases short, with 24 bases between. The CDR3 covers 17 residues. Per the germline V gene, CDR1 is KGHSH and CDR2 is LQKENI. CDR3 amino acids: CASSPQGSGPTGDTQYF. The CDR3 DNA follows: TGTGCCAGCTCCCCTCAAGGGAGCGGGCCAACAGGAGATACGCAGTATTTT.

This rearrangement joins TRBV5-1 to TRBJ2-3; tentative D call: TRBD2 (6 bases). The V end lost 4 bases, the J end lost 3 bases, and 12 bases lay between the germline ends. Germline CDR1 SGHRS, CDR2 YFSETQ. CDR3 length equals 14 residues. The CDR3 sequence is CASSHGSSTDTQYF. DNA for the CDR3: TGCGCCAGCAGCCACGGGAGCTCTACAGATACGCAGTATTTT.

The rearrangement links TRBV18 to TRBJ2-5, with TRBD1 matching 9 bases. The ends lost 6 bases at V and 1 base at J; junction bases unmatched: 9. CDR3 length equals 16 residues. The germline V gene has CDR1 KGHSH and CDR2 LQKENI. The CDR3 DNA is TGTGCCAGCTCCCAATTGACAGGGGGAATCCAAGAGACCCAGTACTTC. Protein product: CASSQLTGGIQETQYF.

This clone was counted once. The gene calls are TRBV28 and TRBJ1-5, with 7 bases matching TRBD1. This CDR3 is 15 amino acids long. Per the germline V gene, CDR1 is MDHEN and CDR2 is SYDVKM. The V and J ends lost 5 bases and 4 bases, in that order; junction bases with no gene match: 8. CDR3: CASSAGTGANQPQHF. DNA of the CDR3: TGTGCCAGCAGTGCGGGTACAGGGGCAAATCAGCCCCAGCATTTT.

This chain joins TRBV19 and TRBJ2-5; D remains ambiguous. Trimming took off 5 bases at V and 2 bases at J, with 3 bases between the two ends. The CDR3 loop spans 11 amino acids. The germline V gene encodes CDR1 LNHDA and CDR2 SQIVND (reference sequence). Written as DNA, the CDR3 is TGTGCCAGTAGTCTTCAAGAGACCCAGTACTTC. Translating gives CASSLQETQYF. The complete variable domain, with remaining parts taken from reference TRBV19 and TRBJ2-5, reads DGGITQSPKYLFRKEGQNVTLSCEQNLNHDAMYWYRQDPGQGLRLIYYSQIVNDFQKGDIAEGYSVSREKKESFPLTVTSAQKNPTAFYLCASSLQETQYFGPGTRLLVL.

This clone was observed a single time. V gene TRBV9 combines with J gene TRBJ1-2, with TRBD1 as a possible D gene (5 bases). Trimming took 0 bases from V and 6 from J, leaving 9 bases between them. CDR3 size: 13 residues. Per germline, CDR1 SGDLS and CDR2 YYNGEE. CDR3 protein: CASSVGQGHGYTF. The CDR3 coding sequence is TGTGCCAGCAGCGTAGGTCAGGGACATGGCTACACCTTC. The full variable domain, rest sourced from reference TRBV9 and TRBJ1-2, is DSGVTQTPKHLITATGQRVTLRCSPRSGDLSVYWYQQSLDQGLQFLIQYYNGEERAKGNILERFSAQQFPDLHSELNLSSLELGDSALYFCASSVGQGHGYTFGSGTRLTVV.

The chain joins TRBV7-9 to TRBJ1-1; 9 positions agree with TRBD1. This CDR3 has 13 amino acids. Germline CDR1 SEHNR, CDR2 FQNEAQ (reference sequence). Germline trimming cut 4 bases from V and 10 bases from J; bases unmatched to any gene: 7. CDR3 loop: CASSSGQGLRAFF. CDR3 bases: TGTGCCAGCAGCTCGGGACAGGGTTTGCGAGCTTTCTTT.

The CDR3: CASSPSSGYEQYF. The CDR3 nucleotides read TGTGCCAGCAGCCCTTCTAGCGGCTACGAGCAGTACTTC. This rearrangement joins TRBV7-2 to TRBJ2-7, with 7 bases aligning to TRBD2. Germline V gene data show CDR1 as SGHTA and CDR2 as FQGNSA. CDR3 length: 13 amino acids. V shed 5 bases, J shed 3 bases, and the junction held 4 bases outside the gene matches.

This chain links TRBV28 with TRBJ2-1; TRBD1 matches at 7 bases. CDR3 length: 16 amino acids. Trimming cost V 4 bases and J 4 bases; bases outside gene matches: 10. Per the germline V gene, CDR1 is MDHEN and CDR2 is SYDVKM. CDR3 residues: CASSSPAGGSYNEQFF. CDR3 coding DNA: TGTGCCAGCAGTTCCCCGGCAGGGGGTAGTTACAATGAGCAGTTCTTC. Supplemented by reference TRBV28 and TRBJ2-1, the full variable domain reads DVKVTQSSRYLVKRTGEKVFLECVQDMDHENMFWYRQDPGLGLRLIYFSYDVKMKEKGDIPEGYSVSREKKERFSLILESASTNQTSMYLCASSSPAGGSYNEQFFGPGTRLTVL.

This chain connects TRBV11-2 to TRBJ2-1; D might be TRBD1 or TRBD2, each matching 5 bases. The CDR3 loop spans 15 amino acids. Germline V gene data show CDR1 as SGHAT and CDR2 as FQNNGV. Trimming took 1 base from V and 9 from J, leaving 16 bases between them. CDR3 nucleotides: TGTGCCAGCAGCTTAGTGAGCCTAGCTCAGGGTGAGCAGTTCTTC. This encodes CASSLVSLAQGEQFF.

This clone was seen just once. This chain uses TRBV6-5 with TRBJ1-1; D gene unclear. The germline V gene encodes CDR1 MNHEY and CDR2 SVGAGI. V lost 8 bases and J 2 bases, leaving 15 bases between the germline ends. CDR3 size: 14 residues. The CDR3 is CASFNAGINTEAFF. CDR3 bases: TGTGCCAGCTTTAATGCTGGGATTAACACTGAAGCTTTCTTT.